These 10 T cell receptor beta chains came from one sample sequenced in a study of shared clonotypes between healthy human individuals. Sequencing used immunoSEQ multiplex PCR; TCRdb keeps in-frame clones, though not all of them. Found here are about 650,000 clones, over 95% of them singletons; the top ten hold 0.085% to 0.11%. Naivety among CD8 cells was defined by CD45RO negativity and positive CCR7 selection, thereby excluding terminally differentiated effector memory CD45RA+ cells. Sequencing was done on a sample of naive CD8+ T cells sorted from blood. Receptors originate from a woman in her 30s in good health.

The chain combines TRBV5-4 with TRBJ1-1; D gene uncertain. V shed 0 bases and J shed 1 base, with 7 bases lying between them. The CDR3 loop spans 14 amino acids. CDR1 is SGHNT, CDR2 YYREEE, per germline (reference sequence). CDR3 sequence (DNA): TGTGCCAGCAGCTTGGAACTCCCGAACACTGAAGCTTTCTTT. Translation: CASSLELPNTEAFF. Full variable domain (rest looked up from reference TRBV5-4 and TRBJ1-1): ETGVTQSPTHLIKTRGQQVTLRCSSQSGHNTVSWYQQALGQGPQFIFQYYREEENGRGNFPPRFSGLQFPNYSSELNVNALELDDSALYLCASSLELPNTEAFFGQGTRLTVV.

Comment on this clone: Other DNA sequences in this sample translate to the same CDR3. The V call is TRBV5-1, the J call TRBJ1-1; D call uncertain. Trimming took 0 bases from V and 2 from J, leaving 8 bases between them. The CDR3 is made up of 14 amino acids. The V gene's germline CDR1 is SGHRS and CDR2 YFSETQ. CDR3 loop: CASSLAALNTEAFF. Here the CDR3 DNA reads TGCGCCAGCAGCTTGGCCGCCCTTAACACTGAAGCTTTCTTT.

The chain couples TRBV15 to TRBJ1-5, with D possibly being TRBD1 (5 bases). The CDR3 is 15 residues long. Germline V gene data show CDR1 as LNHNV and CDR2 as YYDKDF (reference sequence). With 3 bases removed from V and 2 bases from J, the gap between germline ends came to 11 bases. CDR3 sequence (DNA): TGTGCCACCAGCAGTGGGGGGGAAGGCAATCAGCCCCAGCATTTT. Protein sequence: CATSSGGEGNQPQHF.

This chain connects TRBV19 to TRBJ2-1, with 10 positions matching TRBD2. Germline V gene sequence: CDR1 LNHDA, CDR2 SQIVND (reference sequence). The V segment lost 5 bases and the J segment 5 bases; nucleotides outside the gene matches: 6. There are 15 residues in the CDR3. The CDR3 coding sequence is TGTGCCAGTAGTTATGGGACTAGCGCCCACAATGAGCAGTTCTTC. Its translation: CASSYGTSAHNEQFF.

The V and J genes are TRBV15 and TRBJ2-3, with D perhaps assigned TRBD1 or TRBD2 (5 bases each). Trimming stripped 5 bases from V and 2 bases from J, with 14 bases between. The CDR3 contains 15 residues. Germline values: CDR1 LNHNV, CDR2 YYDKDF (reference sequence). CDR3 protein: CATSVDGTYTDTQYF. The CDR3 bases are TGTGCCACCAGCGTCGACGGGACCTACACAGATACGCAGTATTTT.

The J gene is TRBJ1-2, the V gene TRBV27; 7 nucleotides line up with TRBD1. The J segment lost 0 bases and the V segment lost 6 bases, leaving 10 bases of the junction unmatched. The CDR3 covers 16 residues. Germline V gives CDR1 MNHEY, CDR2 SMNVEV (reference sequence). CDR3 loop: CASSPGGTASNYGYTF. The CDR3 nucleotides read TGTGCCAGCAGCCCTGGTGGGACAGCTTCTAACTATGGCTACACCTTC.

The rearrangement links TRBV2 to TRBJ1-3, with D possibly TRBD1 on 5 matching bases. The V end was cut by 0 bases, the J end by 0 bases, with 6 bases between. The germline V gene encodes CDR1 SNHLY and CDR2 FYNNEI. This CDR3 is 15 amino acids long. The CDR3 DNA reads as TGTGCCAGCAGTGAAGCGGGACTCTCTGGAAACACCATATATTTT. As protein: CASSEAGLSGNTIYF.

V usage is TRBV6-1 and J usage is TRBJ2-7; D assignment may be TRBD1 or TRBD2 (5 bases each). Germline CDR1 is MNHNS and CDR2 is SASEGT. Trimming removed 3 bases from V and 3 bases from J, with 15 bases in between. The CDR3 extends over 15 amino acids. The CDR3 DNA is TGTGCCAGCAGTGAGGGTTTAGGGGACGTCTACGAGCAGTACTTC. This sequence encodes CASSEGLGDVYEQYF.

V and J are TRBV7-9 and TRBJ2-5, with 11 bases fitting TRBD2. The trim removed 3 bases at V and 2 bases at J, leaving 5 bases unmatched. CDR1 and CDR2 from the germline V gene are SEHNR and FQNEAQ (reference sequence). The CDR3 runs to 16 residues. CDR3 loop: CASSFSGLAGQETQYF. In nucleotides, the CDR3 is TGTGCCAGCAGCTTTTCCGGACTAGCGGGTCAAGAGACCCAGTACTTC.

The V gene is TRBV28, the J gene TRBJ2-1; D is possibly TRBD2 (7 bases). The V end lost 6 bases, the J end lost 5 bases, and 14 bases lay between the germline ends. This CDR3 has 14 amino acids. The germline CDR1 and CDR2 sequences are MDHEN and SYDVKM. For the CDR3, the DNA is TGTGCCAGCAGACCGGGGGGCGCACACAATGAGCAGTTCTTC. Its translation: CASRPGGAHNEQFF.